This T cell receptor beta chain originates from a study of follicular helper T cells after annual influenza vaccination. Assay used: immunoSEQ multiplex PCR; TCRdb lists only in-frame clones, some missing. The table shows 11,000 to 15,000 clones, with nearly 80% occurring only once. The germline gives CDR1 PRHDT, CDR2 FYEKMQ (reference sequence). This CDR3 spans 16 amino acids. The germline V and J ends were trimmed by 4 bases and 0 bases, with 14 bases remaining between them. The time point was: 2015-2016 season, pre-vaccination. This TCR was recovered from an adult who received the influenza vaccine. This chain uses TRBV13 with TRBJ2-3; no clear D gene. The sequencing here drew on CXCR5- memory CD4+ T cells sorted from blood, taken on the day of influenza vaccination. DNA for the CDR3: TGTGCCAGCAGCTCCGTCGCGGCCGATAGCACAGATACGCAGTATTTT. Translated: CASSSVAADSTDTQYF.